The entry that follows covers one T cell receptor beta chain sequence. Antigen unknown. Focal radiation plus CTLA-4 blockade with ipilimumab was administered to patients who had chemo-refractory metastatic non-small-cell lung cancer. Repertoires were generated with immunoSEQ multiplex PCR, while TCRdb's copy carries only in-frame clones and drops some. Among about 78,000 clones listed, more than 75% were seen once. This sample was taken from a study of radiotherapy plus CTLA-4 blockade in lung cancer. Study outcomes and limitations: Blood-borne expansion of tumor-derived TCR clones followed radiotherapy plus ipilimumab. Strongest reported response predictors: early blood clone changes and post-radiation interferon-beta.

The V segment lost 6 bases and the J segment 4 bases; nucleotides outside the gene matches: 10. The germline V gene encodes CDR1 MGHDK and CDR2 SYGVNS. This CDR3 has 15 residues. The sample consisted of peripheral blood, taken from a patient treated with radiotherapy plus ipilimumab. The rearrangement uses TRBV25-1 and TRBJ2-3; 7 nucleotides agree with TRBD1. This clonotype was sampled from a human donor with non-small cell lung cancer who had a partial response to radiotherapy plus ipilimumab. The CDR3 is CASRPQGGWADTQYF. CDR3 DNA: TGTGCCAGCAGGCCCCAAGGGGGCTGGGCAGATACGCAGTATTTT.